The 16 T cell receptor beta chains listed next were all sequenced from one sample in a study of T cells in localized non-small cell lung cancer. TCRdb keeps only in-frame clones here, not all; method: immunoSEQ multiplex PCR. The sample records some 140,000 clones, roughly 90% being singletons. The sequencing here drew on peripheral blood, taken before any cancer treatment. These receptors were taken from a female donor at least 60 years old with stage I lung adenocarcinoma.

The gene calls are TRBV28 and TRBJ2-7, with 7 bases matching TRBD2. The CDR3 sequence is 15 residues long. Germline CDR1 MDHEN, CDR2 SYDVKM. V lost 5 bases, J lost 0 bases, and 7 bases stayed unmatched. In nucleotides, the CDR3 is TGTGCCAGCAGTCCCAGCGGGATGAGCTCCTACGAGCAGTACTTC. Translation: CASSPSGMSSYEQYF.

V is TRBV15 and J is TRBJ2-1; a weak D match, TRBD2 (6 bases). Per germline, CDR1 LNHNV and CDR2 YYDKDF (reference sequence). The CDR3 is made up of 14 amino acids. Trimming took 4 bases from V and 7 from J, leaving 14 bases between them. The CDR3 sequence is CATSNQRTNNEQFF. CDR3 in DNA: TGTGCCACCAGCAACCAAAGGACTAATAATGAGCAGTTCTTC.

V usage is TRBV27 and J usage is TRBJ2-7; 11 bases fit TRBD2. The length of the CDR3 is 14 residues. CDR1 MNHEY and CDR2 SMNVEV come from the germline V gene (reference sequence). Trimming took 6 bases from V and 6 from J; bases not matched to a gene: 7. The CDR3 loop reads CASRLAGEGSEQYF. CDR3 nucleotides: TGTGCCAGCAGACTAGCGGGAGAAGGTAGCGAGCAGTACTTC.

The V call is TRBV7-8, the J call TRBJ2-7, with TRBD1 as a possible D gene (6 bases). V dropped 5 bases and J dropped 0 bases, with 17 bases sitting between them. CDR1 and CDR2 (germline): SGHVS, FQNEAQ. The CDR3 is made up of 16 amino acids. The CDR3 DNA reads as TGTGCCAGCAGCAGCCGGGACATCGCCTCCTCCTACGAGCAGTACTTC. This sequence encodes CASSSRDIASSYEQYF. The whole variable domain, filled in from reference TRBV7-8 and TRBJ2-7, reads GAGVSQSPRYKVAKRGQDVALRCDPISGHVSLFWYQQALGQGPEFLTYFQNEAQLDKSGLPSDRFFAERPEGSVSTLKIQRTQQEDSAVYLCASSSRDIASSYEQYFGPGTRLTVT.

The chain has TRBV7-3 and TRBJ2-1, with 9 nucleotides matching TRBD1. The CDR3 runs 15 residues. J lost 5 bases, V lost 5 bases, and 7 bases had no gene match. Germline V CDR1 and CDR2: SGHTA, FQGTGA. CDR3 amino acids: CASSRQQGANNEQFF. Here the CDR3 DNA reads TGTGCCAGCAGCCGCCAACAGGGGGCGAACAATGAGCAGTTCTTC.

This rearrangement joins TRBV4-2 to TRBJ1-5; 8 nucleotides agree with TRBD1. The CDR3 sequence is 17 residues long. Germline V gives CDR1 LGHNA, CDR2 YNFKEQ. With 4 bases clipped from V and 2 bases from J, the junction kept 10 bases outside the gene matches. CDR3 loop: CASSRIQGAVGNQPQHF. The CDR3 region has the DNA TGTGCCAGCAGCCGAATCCAGGGGGCCGTCGGCAATCAGCCCCAGCATTTT.

CDR3 sequence (DNA): TGTGCCAGTAGTAGCTCGTTAGGGATGGCCAAAAACATTCAGTACTTC. Translation gives CASSSSLGMAKNIQYF. The chain employs TRBV19 and TRBJ2-4; no clear D. The CDR3 has 16 amino acids. Per the germline V gene, CDR1 is LNHDA and CDR2 is SQIVND (reference sequence). Deletions cut 4 bases from V and 1 base from J, with 14 bases between.

The V call is TRBV19, the J call TRBJ1-5, with D unclear. Germline V gene sequence: CDR1 LNHDA, CDR2 SQIVND (reference sequence). Trimming cost V 3 bases and J 2 bases, with 8 bases left between them. This CDR3 is 14 amino acids long. Written as DNA, the CDR3 is TGTGCCAGTAGTATTTATCCAGGCAATCAGCCCCAGCATTTT. It encodes CASSIYPGNQPQHF.

CDR3 in amino acids: CASSKGGRARKNIQYF. CDR3 in DNA: TGTGCCAGCAGCAAAGGCGGCAGGGCGAGGAAAAACATTCAGTACTTC. V and J are TRBV21-1 and TRBJ2-4; the DNA was not used to check the table's D call, TRBD1. TRBV21-1 is a listed pseudogene. CDR3 length: 16 amino acids.

The chain uses TRBV15 and TRBJ2-1; weak D call: TRBD1 (6 bases). Germline loops: CDR1 LNHNV, CDR2 YYDKDF (reference sequence). V was pared by 10 bases and J by 1 base, with 14 bases between. This CDR3 has 14 amino acids. The DNA of the CDR3 is TGTGCCATTCAAACAGGGTTGTCCTACAATGAGCAGTTCTTC. As protein: CAIQTGLSYNEQFF.

The DNA for the CDR3 is TGTGCCAGCAGCTTAGGAACGTCTGGGGCCAACGTCCTGACTTTC. Its translation: CASSLGTSGANVLTF. V and J are TRBV7-8 and TRBJ2-6; D not certain. CDR1 and CDR2 from the germline V gene are SGHVS and FQNEAQ. CDR3 length: 15 residues. V was pared by 1 base and J by 1 base, with 5 bases between.

This sequence joins TRBV18 and TRBJ2-3, with 10 nucleotides matching TRBD2. V was pared by 3 bases and J by 4 bases, with 4 bases of the junction left unmatched. This CDR3 contains 15 residues. Germline V gene data show CDR1 as KGHSH and CDR2 as LQKENI. CDR3 nucleotide sequence: TGTGCCAGCTCACCTGCTAGCGGGAGTGCAGATACGCAGTATTTT. Its protein product is CASSPASGSADTQYF. The variable domain in full, completed from reference TRBV18 and TRBJ2-3, reads NAGVMQNPRHLVRRRGQEARLRCSPMKGHSHVYWYRQLPEEGLKFMVYLQKENIIDESGMPKERFSAEFPKEGPSILRIQQVVRGDSAAYFCASSPASGSADTQYFGPGTRLTVL.

In nucleotides, the CDR3 is TGTGCCAGCAGCTTGTTAGGTTCTAGCGGGAGCTACGAGCAGTACTTC. Translation gives CASSLLGSSGSYEQYF. This chain joins TRBV5-6 and TRBJ2-7; TRBD2 agrees at 10 bases. CDR3 length: 16 residues. The V segment lost 1 base and the J segment 3 bases; nucleotides outside the gene matches: 7. From germline, CDR1 is SGHDT and CDR2 YYEEEE.

The gene calls are TRBV10-3 and TRBJ2-5, with TRBD2 matching over 8 bases. Germline assignment: CDR1 ENHRY and CDR2 SYGVKD. The CDR3 runs 13 residues. Trimming took 11 bases from V and 4 from J; bases not matched to a gene: 9. The CDR3 sequence is CASSSGGTETQYF. The CDR3, as DNA: TGTGCCTCCAGCTCGGGGGGGACAGAGACCCAGTACTTC.

The chain recombines TRBV27 with TRBJ2-7; 7 bases fit TRBD2. This CDR3 has 15 residues. Germline lookup yields CDR1 MNHEY and CDR2 SMNVEV (reference sequence). V gave up 2 bases and J gave up 3 bases; unmatched junction bases: 7. Here the CDR3 DNA reads TGTGCCAGCAGTTTAGAGATTGGCGGGAGCTACGAGCAGTACTTC. This translates into CASSLEIGGSYEQYF.

The V gene is TRBV12-2, the J gene TRBJ1-2; whether TRBD1, the table's D call, matches the DNA was not checked. TRBV12-2 is a pseudogene locus. This CDR3 has 13 residues. The CDR3 loop is CASRQYRGYGYTF. The CDR3 coding sequence is TGTGCAAGTCGCCAGTACAGGGGATACGGCTACACCTTC.